This T cell receptor (beta chain) was found in a study of blood T cells in healthy people across ages (dated by TCRdb to 2013 to 2016). As for the study more broadly: In model experiments, roughly one uniquely barcoded TCR beta cDNA molecule per two T cells was captured by template switching. The study analyzed two additional independent replicas of 1 million unique cDNA reads from the same blood draw for two donors, one aged 18 to 29 and one aged 80 or older. Four age groups were formed from the donors: young (average 16 years), middle-aged (around 37), aged (about 62) and long-lived (about 80). Age-related changes in TCR beta repertoire diversity were measured in the study by deep sequencing normalized with unique cDNA molecular identifiers. To avoid experimental bias, donors of different ages were spread randomly across the sequencing lanes. Points the paper makes about the study in general: Estimates of total diversity based on one million sequenced T cells were considered lower bounds and underestimates. The long-lived group showed more naive CD4+ T cells, fewer expanded clones and increased TCR diversity than the aged group, suggesting age selection. There was a strong correlation between observed TCR beta diversity and the percentage of naive T cells measured by flow cytometry. As age increased, observed TCR beta diversity per million T cells dropped in a roughly linear way, and a significant reduction was already evident by age 40. Because donor CMV infection status was unknown, age-related changes in expanded clonotypes were potentially confounded. Because profiling used bulk unsorted PBMCs, naive and antigen-experienced compartments could not be compared conclusively.

The approximately 40 donors, aged roughly 6 to 95 years, were systemically healthy Caucasian individuals from Russia. Each donor gave about 9.2 milliliters of peripheral blood, drawn into EDTA-treated Vacutainer tubes. Ficoll-Paque density-gradient centrifugation was used to isolate PBMCs, with at least 6.5 million obtained per sample. Total RNA was extracted from PBMCs with Trizol reagent, with at least 5.5 micrograms obtained per sample. The percentages of naive CD45RAhigh/CD27high T cells were determined by flow cytometry on a PBMC aliquot from every donor. This clonotype came up a few times. The antigen it recognizes is unknown. It has no much larger one-base neighbor in the sample; base qualities were not kept. Reading from cysteine to phenylalanine, the CDR3 counts 16 amino acids. Only the CDR3 portion is preserved as DNA: 48 bases, with reading frame beginning at the first base. From a lookup of the germline V gene (reference sequence), CDR1 and CDR2 are DFQATT and SNEGSKA. Cut back by 0 bases and 1 base, the V and J ends lie 14 bases apart.

Library prep was done by 5' RACE. The sequencing machine was an Illumina HiSeq 2500. The second PCR ran for roughly 6 to 11 cycles and used a J-beta primer mix along with a sample-barcoded 5' primer. Each TCR beta cDNA molecule received a unique molecular identifier from a template-switch 5' adaptor carrying 12 random nucleotides. Each sample yielded at least 3 million CDR3-containing paired-end reads. First-strand cDNA synthesis was performed from all RNA using the Mint cDNA synthesis kit, with priming by a TRBC-specific oligonucleotide. Following uracil-DNA glycosylase treatment, all cDNA underwent a first 18-cycle PCR with the universal primers M1SS and BC2_uni_R. The original methods were these. Normalization of each sample was performed by random selection of 1 million high-quality reads, each carrying a distinct molecular identifier. Reads sharing molecular identifiers were discarded rather than binned into consensus sequences. MiTCR, set to a Q25 quality threshold and the strictest error-elimination algorithm, was used for CDR3 identification, clonotype clustering and error correction. A nonparametric unseen species model using Euler transformation provided a lower-bound estimate of total TCR beta diversity. Using fastp at Q25 and MiXCR, TCRdb reprocessed the public reads and kept productive beta chains. Identical CDR3 proteins give one entry, which carries the most common genes and DNA. The V and J calls come from TCRdb's annotation, not from the publication. The sample yields 600,000 to 850,000 distinct CDR3 sequences; about 42% were counted once. More than 20% of the sample goes to the ten largest clones.

Sequenced material: blood. The rearranged chain carries TRBV20-1 and TRBJ2-3; no confident D gene assignment can be made. The sequence was obtained from a woman in her sixties or seventies in good health. The DNA sequence follows: TGCAGTGCTAGAGATGGGTACTCTCGTGGCACAGATACGCAGTATTTT. This translates into CSARDGYSRGTDTQYF.